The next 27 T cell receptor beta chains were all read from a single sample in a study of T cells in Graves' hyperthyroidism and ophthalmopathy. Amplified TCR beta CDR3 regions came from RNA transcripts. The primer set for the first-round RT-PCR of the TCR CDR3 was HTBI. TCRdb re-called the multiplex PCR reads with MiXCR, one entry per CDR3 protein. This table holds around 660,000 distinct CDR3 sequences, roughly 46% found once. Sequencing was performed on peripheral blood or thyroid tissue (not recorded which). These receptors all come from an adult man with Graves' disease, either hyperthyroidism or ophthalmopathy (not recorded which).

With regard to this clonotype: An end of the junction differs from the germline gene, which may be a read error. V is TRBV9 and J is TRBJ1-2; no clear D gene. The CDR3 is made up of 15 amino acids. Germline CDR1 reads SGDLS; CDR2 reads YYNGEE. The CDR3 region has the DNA TGTGCCAGCAGCTTAGGGCGAGGACCTATGGCTGGCCACACCTTC. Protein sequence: CASSLGRGPMAGHTF.

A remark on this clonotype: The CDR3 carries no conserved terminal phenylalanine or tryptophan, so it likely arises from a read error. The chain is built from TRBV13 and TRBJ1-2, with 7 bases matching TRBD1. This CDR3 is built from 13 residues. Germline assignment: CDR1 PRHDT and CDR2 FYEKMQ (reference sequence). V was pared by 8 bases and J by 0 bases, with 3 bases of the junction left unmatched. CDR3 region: CASAGTANYGYTS. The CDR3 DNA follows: TGTGCCAGCGCCGGGACAGCTAACTATGGCTACACCTCC.

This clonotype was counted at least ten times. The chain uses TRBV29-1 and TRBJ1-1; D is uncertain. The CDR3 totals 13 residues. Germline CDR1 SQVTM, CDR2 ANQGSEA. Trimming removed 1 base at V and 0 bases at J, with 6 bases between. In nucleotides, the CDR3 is TGCAGCGTTGAAGGGGATATGAACACTGAAGCTTTCTTT. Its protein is CSVEGDMNTEAFF.

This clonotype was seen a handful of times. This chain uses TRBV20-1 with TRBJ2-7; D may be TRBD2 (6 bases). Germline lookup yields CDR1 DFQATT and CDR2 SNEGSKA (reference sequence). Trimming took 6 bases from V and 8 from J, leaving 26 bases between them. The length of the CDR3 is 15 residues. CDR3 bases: TGCAGTGCCCCGTACGCCGGCGGGGTTGAGTTTAAGCAGTACTTC. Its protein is CSAPYAGGVEFKQYF.

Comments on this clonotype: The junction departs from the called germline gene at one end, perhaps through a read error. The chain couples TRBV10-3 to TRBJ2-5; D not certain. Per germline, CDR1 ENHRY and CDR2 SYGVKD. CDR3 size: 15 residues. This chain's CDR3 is CASSYLGRYQETQYF. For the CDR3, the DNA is TGTGCCAGCAGTTACCTGGGCCGGTACCAAGAGACCCAGTACTTC.

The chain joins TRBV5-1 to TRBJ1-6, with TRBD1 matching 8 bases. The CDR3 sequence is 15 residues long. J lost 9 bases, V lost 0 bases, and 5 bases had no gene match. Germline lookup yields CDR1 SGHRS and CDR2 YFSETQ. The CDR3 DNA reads TGCGCCAGCAGCTTGGAACAGGGGGAAGGTTCACCCCTCCACTTT. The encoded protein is CASSLEQGEGSPLHF.

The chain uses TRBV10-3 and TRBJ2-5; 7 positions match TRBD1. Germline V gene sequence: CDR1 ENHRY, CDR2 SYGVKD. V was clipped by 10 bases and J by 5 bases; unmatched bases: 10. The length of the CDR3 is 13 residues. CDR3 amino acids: CASRSGGNETQYF. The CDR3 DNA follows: TGTGCCAGCAGATCAGGGGGTAATGAGACCCAGTACTTC.

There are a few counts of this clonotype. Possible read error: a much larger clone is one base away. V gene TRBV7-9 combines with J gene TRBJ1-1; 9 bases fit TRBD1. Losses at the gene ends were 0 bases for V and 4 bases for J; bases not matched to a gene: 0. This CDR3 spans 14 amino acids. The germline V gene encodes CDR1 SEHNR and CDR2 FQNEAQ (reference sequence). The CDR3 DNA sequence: TGTGCCAGCAGCTTAGCGACAGGGGGCACTGAAGCTTTCTTT. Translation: CASSLATGGTEAFF. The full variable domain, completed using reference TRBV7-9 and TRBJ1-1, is DTGVSQNPRHKITKRGQNVTFRCDPISEHNRLYWYRQTLGQGPEFLTYFQNEAQLEKSRLLSDRFSAERPKGSFSTLEIQRTEQGDSAMYLCASSLATGGTEAFFGQGTRLTVV.

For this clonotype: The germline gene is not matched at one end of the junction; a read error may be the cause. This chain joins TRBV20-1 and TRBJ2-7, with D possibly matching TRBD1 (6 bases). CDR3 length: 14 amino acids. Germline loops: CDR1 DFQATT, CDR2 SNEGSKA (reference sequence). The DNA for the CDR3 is TGCAGTGCTTGTTGGGGGCGAACTTCCTCCGAGCAGTACTTC. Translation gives CSACWGRTSSEQYF.

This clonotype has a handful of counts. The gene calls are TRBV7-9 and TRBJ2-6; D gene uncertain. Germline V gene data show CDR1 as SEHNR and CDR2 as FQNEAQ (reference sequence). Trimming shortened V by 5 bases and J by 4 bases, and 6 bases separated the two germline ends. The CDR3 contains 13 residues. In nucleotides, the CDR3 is TGTGCCAGCAGCCCCGAGGGGGCCAACGTCCTGACTTTC. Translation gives CASSPEGANVLTF.

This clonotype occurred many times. CDR3 coding DNA: TGTGCCAGCAGCTTAGCGGGGGCGAACACCGGGGAGCTGTTTTTT. This gives the protein CASSLAGANTGELFF. The chain links TRBV7-9 to TRBJ2-2, with D possibly being TRBD1 or TRBD2 (5 bases each). CDR1 is SEHNR and CDR2 is FQNEAQ in the germline V gene (reference sequence). The CDR3 contains 15 residues. The V end was cut by 0 bases, the J end by 0 bases, with 5 bases between.

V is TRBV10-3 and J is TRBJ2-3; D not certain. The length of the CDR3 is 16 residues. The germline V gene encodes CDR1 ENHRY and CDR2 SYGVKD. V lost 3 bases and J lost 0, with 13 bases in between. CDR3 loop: CAISDLVVASTDTQYF. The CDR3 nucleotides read TGTGCCATCAGTGATCTCGTCGTCGCTAGCACAGATACGCAGTATTTT.

CDR3 loop: CSVLRAVGYTF. CDR3 nucleotides: TGCAGCGTTCTCAGGGCGGTTGGCTACACCTTC. V and J are TRBV29-1 and TRBJ1-2; the D gene is possibly TRBD1 (5 bases). Germline V gene lookup returns CDR1 SQVTM and CDR2 ANQGSEA. CDR3 length equals 11 residues. Between the trimmed V and J ends, which lost 5 bases and 7 bases, there was a span of 11 bases.

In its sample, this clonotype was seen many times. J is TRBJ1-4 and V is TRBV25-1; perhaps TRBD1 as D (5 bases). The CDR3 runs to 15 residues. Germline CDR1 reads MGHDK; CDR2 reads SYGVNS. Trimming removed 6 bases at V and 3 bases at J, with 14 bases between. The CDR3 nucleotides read TGTGCCAGCAGCCTCCCCGGACAAGCTAATGAAAAACTGTTTTTT. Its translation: CASSLPGQANEKLFF.

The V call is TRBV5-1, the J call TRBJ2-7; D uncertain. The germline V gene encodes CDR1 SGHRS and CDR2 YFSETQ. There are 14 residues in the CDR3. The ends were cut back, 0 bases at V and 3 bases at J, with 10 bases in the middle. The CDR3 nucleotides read TGCGCCAGCAGCTTGGCCGTCTCGAACTACGAGCAGTACTTC. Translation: CASSLAVSNYEQYF. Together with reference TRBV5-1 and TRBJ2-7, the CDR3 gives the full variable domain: KAGVTQTPRYLIKTRGQQVTLSCSPISGHRSVSWYQQTPGQGLQFLFEYFSETQRNKGNFPGRFSGRQFSNSRSEMNVSTLELGDSALYLCASSLAVSNYEQYFGPGTRLTVT.

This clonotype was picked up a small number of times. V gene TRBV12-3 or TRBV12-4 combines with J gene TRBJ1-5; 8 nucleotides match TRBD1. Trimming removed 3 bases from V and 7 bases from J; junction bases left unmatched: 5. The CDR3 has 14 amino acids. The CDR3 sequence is CASSFGQGRQPQHF. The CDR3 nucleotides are TGTGCCAGCAGTTTCGGACAGGGACGGCAGCCCCAGCATTTT.

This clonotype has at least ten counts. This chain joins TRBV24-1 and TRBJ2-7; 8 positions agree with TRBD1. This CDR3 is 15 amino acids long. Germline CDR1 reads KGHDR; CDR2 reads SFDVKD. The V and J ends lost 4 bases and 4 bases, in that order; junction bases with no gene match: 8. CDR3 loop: CATSDGVRGLYEQYF. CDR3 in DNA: TGTGCCACCAGTGACGGGGTCAGGGGGCTGTACGAGCAGTACTTC.

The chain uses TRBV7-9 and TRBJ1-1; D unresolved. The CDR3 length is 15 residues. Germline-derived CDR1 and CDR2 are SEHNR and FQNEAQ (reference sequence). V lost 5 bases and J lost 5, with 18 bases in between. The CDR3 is CASSPSQLAETEAFF. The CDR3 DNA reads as TGTGCCAGCAGCCCCTCACAGCTGGCGGAGACTGAAGCTTTCTTT.

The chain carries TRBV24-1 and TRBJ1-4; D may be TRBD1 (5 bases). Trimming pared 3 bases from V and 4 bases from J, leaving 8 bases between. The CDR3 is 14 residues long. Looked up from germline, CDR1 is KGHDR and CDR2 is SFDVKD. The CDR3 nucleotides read TGTGCCACCAGTGATCAGGGCAATAATGAAAAACTGTTTTTT. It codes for CATSDQGNNEKLFF.

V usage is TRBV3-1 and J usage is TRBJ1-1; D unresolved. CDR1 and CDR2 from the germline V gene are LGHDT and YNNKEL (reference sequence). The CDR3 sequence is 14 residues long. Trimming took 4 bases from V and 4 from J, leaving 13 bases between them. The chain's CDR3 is CASSPGHKATEAFF. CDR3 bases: TGTGCCAGCAGCCCCGGCCATAAGGCCACTGAAGCTTTCTTT. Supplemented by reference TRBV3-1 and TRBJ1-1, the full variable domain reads DTAVSQTPKYLVTQMGNDKSIKCEQNLGHDTMYWYKQDSKKFLKIMFSYNNKELIINETVPNRFSPKSPDKAHLNLHINSLELGDSAVYFCASSPGHKATEAFFGQGTRLTVV.

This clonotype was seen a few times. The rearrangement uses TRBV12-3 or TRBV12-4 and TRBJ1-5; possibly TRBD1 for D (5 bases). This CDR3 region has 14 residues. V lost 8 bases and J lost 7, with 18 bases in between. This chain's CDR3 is CASDRGGKVQPQHF. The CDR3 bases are TGTGCCAGCGATCGTGGGGGGAAGGTACAGCCCCAGCATTTT.

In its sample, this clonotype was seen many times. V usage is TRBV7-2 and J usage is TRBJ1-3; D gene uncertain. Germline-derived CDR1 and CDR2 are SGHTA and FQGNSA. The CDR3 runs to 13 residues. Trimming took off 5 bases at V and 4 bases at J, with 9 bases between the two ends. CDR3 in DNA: TGTGCCAGCAGCACCGGACTGGGAAACACCATATATTTT. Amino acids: CASSTGLGNTIYF. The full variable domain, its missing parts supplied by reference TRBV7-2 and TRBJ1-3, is GAGVSQSPSNKVTEKGKDVELRCDPISGHTALYWYRQSLGQGLEFLIYFQGNSAPDKSGLPSDRFSAERTGGSVSTLTIQRTQQEDSAVYLCASSTGLGNTIYFGEGSWLTVV.

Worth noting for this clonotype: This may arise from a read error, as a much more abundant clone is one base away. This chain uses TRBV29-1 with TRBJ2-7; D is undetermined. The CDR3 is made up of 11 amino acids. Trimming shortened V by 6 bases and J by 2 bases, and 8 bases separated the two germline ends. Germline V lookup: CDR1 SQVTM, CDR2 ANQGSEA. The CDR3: CSVGSPYEQYF. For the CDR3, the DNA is TGCAGCGTCGGGTCCCCCTACGAGCAGTACTTC.

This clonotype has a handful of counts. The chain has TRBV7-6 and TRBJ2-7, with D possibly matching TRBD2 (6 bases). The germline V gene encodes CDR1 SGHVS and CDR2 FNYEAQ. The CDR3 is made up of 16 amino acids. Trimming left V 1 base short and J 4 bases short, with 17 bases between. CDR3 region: CASSLVPPRGAYEQYF. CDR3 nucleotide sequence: TGTGCCAGCAGCTTAGTTCCTCCGCGGGGTGCTTACGAGCAGTACTTC.

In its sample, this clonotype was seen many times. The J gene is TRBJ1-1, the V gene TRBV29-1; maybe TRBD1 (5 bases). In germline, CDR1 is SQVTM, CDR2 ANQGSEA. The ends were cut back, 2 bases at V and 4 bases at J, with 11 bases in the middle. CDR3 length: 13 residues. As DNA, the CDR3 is TGCAGCGTTGAAAGGGGTTGGGGCACTGAAGCTTTCTTT. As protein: CSVERGWGTEAFF.

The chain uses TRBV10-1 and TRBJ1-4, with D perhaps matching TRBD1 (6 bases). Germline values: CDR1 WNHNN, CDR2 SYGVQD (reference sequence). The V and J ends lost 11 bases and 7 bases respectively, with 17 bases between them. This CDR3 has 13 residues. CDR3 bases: TGCGCCCTGGGGAGGGGGTGCCCTGAAAAACTGTTTTTT. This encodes CALGRGCPEKLFF.

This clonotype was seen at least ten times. As DNA, the CDR3 is TGTGCCATCAGTGACAGGGGAGGTAGCAATCAGCCCCAGCATTTT. This translates into CAISDRGGSNQPQHF. This sequence joins TRBV10-3 and TRBJ1-5, with D perhaps matching TRBD1 (6 bases). The germline gives CDR1 ENHRY, CDR2 SYGVKD. Trimming pared 3 bases from V and 0 bases from J, leaving 9 bases between. The CDR3 spans 15 residues.